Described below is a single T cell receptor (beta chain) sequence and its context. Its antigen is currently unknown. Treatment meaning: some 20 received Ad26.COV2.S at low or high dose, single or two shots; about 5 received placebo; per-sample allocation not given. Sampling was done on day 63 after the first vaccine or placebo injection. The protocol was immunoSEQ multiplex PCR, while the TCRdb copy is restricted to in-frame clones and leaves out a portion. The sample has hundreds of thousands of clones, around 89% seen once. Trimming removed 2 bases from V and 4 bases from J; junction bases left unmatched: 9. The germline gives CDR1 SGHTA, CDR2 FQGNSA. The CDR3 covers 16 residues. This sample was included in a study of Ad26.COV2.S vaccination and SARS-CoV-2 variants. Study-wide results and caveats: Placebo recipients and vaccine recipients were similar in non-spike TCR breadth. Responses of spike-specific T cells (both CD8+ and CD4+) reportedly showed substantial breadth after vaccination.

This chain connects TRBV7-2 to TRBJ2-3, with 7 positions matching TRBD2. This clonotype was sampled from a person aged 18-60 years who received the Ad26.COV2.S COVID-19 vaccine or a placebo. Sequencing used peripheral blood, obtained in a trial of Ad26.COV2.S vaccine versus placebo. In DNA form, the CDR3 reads TGTGCCAGCAGCTTACAGCGGGGAGAGGGTGCAGATACGCAGTATTTT. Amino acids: CASSLQRGEGADTQYF.